Sequencing of this TCR beta chain was carried out in a study of T cell responses to AZD1222 COVID-19 vaccine. General study points: Spike-specific TCR breadth and depth both grew after two AZD1222 doses. Unmutated regions of variants are reportedly targeted by nearly half of spike-specific TCRs.

Germline CDR1 and CDR2: LGHDT and YNNKEL (reference sequence). This CDR3 contains 16 residues. V lost 1 base and J lost 3; bases outside the gene matches: 5. As for this clone: Antigen specificity is unknown.

The method was immunoSEQ multiplex PCR; TCRdb's version includes in-frame clones alone and lacks a portion of them. Among roughly 180,000 clones listed, under 95% were seen once. The receptor's source is an adult who received the AZD1222 COVID-19 vaccine. The chain recombines TRBV3-1 (or the pseudogene TRBV3-2) with TRBJ2-1, with TRBD2 matching over 8 bases. The starting material was peripheral blood, obtained 28 days after the second AZD1222 dose. The CDR3 DNA reads TGTGCCAGCAGCCAAGGGGGACTAGGAAGCTACAATGAGCAGTTCTTC. Translating it yields CASSQGGLGSYNEQFF.